This TCR beta chain was captured by sequencing in a study of cytomegalovirus exposure and HLA in healthy donors. A note on this clone: Its antigen is unidentified. Other DNA sequences in the sample encode the same CDR3.

PCR was performed using 60 Vbeta and 13 Jbeta primers. Profiled with immunoSEQ multiplex PCR; TCRdb holds only in-frame clones, not every one. The record lists fewer than 250,000 clones, of which the ten most abundant hold about 1%. Germline V lookup: CDR1 MDHEN, CDR2 SYDVKM. After removal of 5 bases from V and 2 bases from J, the junction contained 5 bases not matched to a gene. CDR3 length: 14 residues. General study points: When a later analysis was performed, an Asian-associated ancestry cluster reportedly had fewer N-insertions than the 666-donor mean. Later genetic work tied a missense DCLRE1C variant to beta-chain V and J trimming.

V gene TRBV28 combines with J gene TRBJ2-7; 8 bases are shared with TRBD1. Sample: PBMCs. The receptor comes from a woman in her 30s in good health and CMV-seropositive. CDR3 residues: CASSPRQGPYEQYF. The CDR3 bases are TGTGCCAGCAGTCCACGACAGGGGCCCTACGAGCAGTACTTC. The full variable domain, with the rest looked up from reference TRBV28 and TRBJ2-7, is DVKVTQSSRYLVKRTGEKVFLECVQDMDHENMFWYRQDPGLGLRLIYFSYDVKMKEKGDIPEGYSVSREKKERFSLILESASTNQTSMYLCASSPRQGPYEQYFGPGTRLTVT.